The 24 T cell receptor beta chains below all came from one sample that was sequenced in a study of T cell responses to AZD1222 COVID-19 vaccine. The assay was immunoSEQ multiplex PCR, and TCRdb's table has in-frame clones only and misses some. Of 150,000 to 200,000 clones listed, 87% are singletons. The sample here was peripheral blood, taken on day 0 of MenACWY control vaccination. The receptors come from an adult in good health.

The chain recombines TRBV6-6 with TRBJ2-7; 8 bases match TRBD2. V lost 10 bases to trimming and J lost 7 bases; unmatched junction nucleotides: 12. Germline lookup yields CDR1 MNHNY and CDR2 SVGAGI (reference sequence). The CDR3 covers 13 residues. In DNA form, the CDR3 reads TGTGCCACGCCGGGAGGGGCCTCGGGGGAGCAGTACTTC. Encoded protein: CATPGGASGEQYF.

The genes are TRBV28 and TRBJ2-7; D unclear. Trimming cost V 5 bases and J 2 bases, with 16 bases left between them. The CDR3 extends over 15 amino acids. Germline loops: CDR1 MDHEN, CDR2 SYDVKM. The DNA for the CDR3 is TGTGCCAGCAGTACCCAGGATGCTGTAACCTACGAGCAGTACTTC. This sequence encodes CASSTQDAVTYEQYF.

V is TRBV11-3 and J is TRBJ2-1, with TRBD2 matching 7 bases. CDR3 length equals 14 residues. Germline CDR1 SGHNT, CDR2 YENEEA. V shed 2 bases, J shed 12 bases, and the junction held 10 bases outside the gene matches. The CDR3 nucleotides read TGTGCCAGCAGCTTAACTCCGTCGGGGGGTAGGCAGTTCTTC. Translated, it gives CASSLTPSGGRQFF.

The V call is TRBV6-6, the J call TRBJ1-1; weak D call: TRBD1 (5 bases). The CDR3 covers 14 residues. From germline, CDR1 is MNHNY and CDR2 SVGAGI (reference sequence). Trimming stripped 5 bases from V and 5 bases from J, with 15 bases between. The CDR3 DNA follows: TGTGCCAGCAGTAAAAGCTCCGGGGGAACTGAAGCTTTCTTT. It is translated as CASSKSSGGTEAFF.

The V and J genes are TRBV3-1 (or the pseudogene TRBV3-2) and TRBJ2-7; 9 nucleotides line up with TRBD1. V was clipped by 2 bases and J by 1 base; unmatched bases: 6. Germline CDR1 reads LGHDT; CDR2 reads YNNKEL (reference sequence). This CDR3 contains 16 residues. In DNA, the CDR3 is TGTGCCAGCAGCCAACATGGACAGGGGTCTTCCTACGAGCAGTACTTC. The encoded protein is CASSQHGQGSSYEQYF.

The rearrangement links TRBV30 to TRBJ1-5; the D gene is possibly TRBD1 (5 bases). Trimming pared 0 bases from V and 3 bases from J, leaving 6 bases between. The CDR3 is made up of 13 amino acids. Germline V gives CDR1 GTSNPN, CDR2 SVGIG (reference sequence). Here the CDR3 reads CAWSVQANQPQHF. In DNA, the CDR3 is TGTGCCTGGAGTGTACAGGCCAATCAGCCCCAGCATTTT.

This clone showed up just once. The chain joins TRBV20-1 to TRBJ1-2; a weak D match, TRBD1 (5 bases). With 3 bases removed from V and 2 bases from J, the gap between germline ends came to 7 bases. In germline, CDR1 is DFQATT, CDR2 SNEGSKA (reference sequence). There are 12 residues in the CDR3. CDR3 in DNA: TGCAGTGCTAGTGGGGCCAACTATGGCTACACCTTC. Translating gives CSASGANYGYTF.

The V gene is TRBV28, the J gene TRBJ1-1, with 11 bases lining up with TRBD1. The trim removed 11 bases at V and 0 bases at J, leaving 5 bases unmatched. The CDR3 consists of 14 residues. Germline loops: CDR1 MDHEN, CDR2 SYDVKM. Here the CDR3 reads CAGRTGGVNTEAFF. In DNA, the CDR3 is TGTGCCGGACGGACAGGGGGCGTGAACACTGAAGCTTTCTTT.

The chain uses TRBV20-1 and TRBJ1-1; no firm D call. This CDR3 is 10 amino acids long. Germline lookup yields CDR1 DFQATT and CDR2 SNEGSKA (reference sequence). V lost 3 bases and J 10 bases, leaving 9 bases between the germline ends. The CDR3 here is CSARLLRAFF. DNA for the CDR3: TGCAGTGCTAGGTTGTTGAGAGCTTTCTTT.

With respect to this clone: Different DNA sequences within this sample yield the same CDR3. The V call is TRBV7-9, the J call TRBJ2-7; D gene ambiguous. Germline lookup yields CDR1 SEHNR and CDR2 FQNEAQ (reference sequence). The CDR3 sequence is 12 residues long. The ends were cut back, 4 bases at V and 2 bases at J, with 6 bases in the middle. The chain's CDR3 is CASSSRAYEQYF. The CDR3 DNA reads TGTGCCAGCAGCTCCAGAGCCTACGAGCAGTACTTC.

The sample holds one count of this clone. V usage is TRBV7-9 and J usage is TRBJ2-7; either TRBD1 or TRBD2 may fit D (6 bases each). Trimming shortened V by 0 bases and J by 2 bases, and 8 bases separated the two germline ends. The CDR3 runs 14 residues. Germline CDR1 reads SEHNR; CDR2 reads FQNEAQ (reference sequence). CDR3: CASSLAEGAYEQYF. CDR3 coding DNA: TGTGCCAGCAGCTTAGCGGAGGGGGCCTACGAGCAGTACTTC.

The gene calls are TRBV18 and TRBJ1-5; D might be TRBD1 (6 bases). The length of the CDR3 is 16 residues. Trimming left V 2 bases short and J 4 bases short, with 15 bases between. CDR1 and CDR2 from the germline V gene are KGHSH and LQKENI. The CDR3 nucleotides read TGTGCCAGCTCACCAGCTGGACAGCGGGGGAATCAGCCCCAGCATTTT. Its translation is CASSPAGQRGNQPQHF.

This chain uses TRBV6-5 with TRBJ1-5, with a tentative D call TRBD1 (6 bases). V dropped 6 bases and J dropped 1 base, with 13 bases sitting between them. The CDR3 is 15 amino acids. The germline CDR1 and CDR2 sequences are MNHEY and SVGAGI. This CDR3 is CASRRRGISNQPQHF. DNA of the CDR3: TGTGCCAGCAGACGCAGGGGAATCAGCAATCAGCCCCAGCATTTT.

V and J are TRBV7-9 and TRBJ1-6; D possibly corresponds to TRBD1 (5 bases). There are 15 residues in the CDR3. V was trimmed by 1 base and J by 5 bases, leaving 9 bases between them. In germline, CDR1 is SEHNR, CDR2 FQNEAQ (reference sequence). The CDR3 nucleotides are TGTGCCAGCAGCTTAGATCTGACAGATAATTCACCCCTCCACTTT. The encoded protein is CASSLDLTDNSPLHF.

The CDR3 loop is CASTRLMGTDTQYF. In DNA, the CDR3 is TGTGCCAGCACTCGTCTGATGGGCACAGATACGCAGTATTTT. The chain is built from TRBV2 and TRBJ2-3; D is undetermined. The germline V gene has CDR1 SNHLY and CDR2 FYNNEI. This CDR3 comprises 14 residues. The germline V and J ends were trimmed by 7 bases and 1 base, with 12 bases remaining between them. Full variable domain (remainder filled in from reference TRBV2 and TRBJ2-3): EPEVTQTPSHQVTQMGQEVILRCVPISNHLYFYWYRQILGQKVEFLVSFYNNEISEKSEIFDDQFSVERPDGSNFTLKIRSTKLEDSAMYFCASTRLMGTDTQYFGPGTRLTVL.

The rearrangement uses TRBV5-4 and TRBJ1-1; no firm D call. Germline loops: CDR1 SGHNT, CDR2 YYREEE (reference sequence). V was pared by 0 bases and J by 8 bases, with 11 bases between. The CDR3 runs 13 residues. The CDR3 DNA reads TGTGCCAGCAGCTTGGGCTCGGGCCGAGAAGCTTTCTTT. Translated: CASSLGSGREAFF.

The V call is TRBV5-1, the J call TRBJ2-2; 7 bases agree with TRBD2. Germline CDR1 and CDR2: SGHRS and YFSETQ. V lost 2 bases to trimming and J lost 0 bases; unmatched junction nucleotides: 1. The CDR3 has 15 residues. The CDR3 DNA sequence: TGCGCCAGCAGCTTTAGCGGGCCGAACACCGGGGAGCTGTTTTTT. This sequence encodes CASSFSGPNTGELFF.

This chain uses TRBV27 with TRBJ1-2, with a weak D call TRBD1 (6 bases). The V end was cut by 6 bases, the J end by 8 bases, with 22 bases between. Germline assignment: CDR1 MNHEY and CDR2 SMNVEV (reference sequence). The CDR3 is 15 residues long. The CDR3 sequence: CASSSALRGFWGYTF. The CDR3 coding sequence is TGTGCCAGCAGCTCCGCTTTAAGGGGGTTTTGGGGCTACACCTTC.

The genes are TRBV5-1 and TRBJ1-3; 9 bases agree with TRBD1. The CDR3 is 14 amino acids. Germline V gene data show CDR1 as SGHRS and CDR2 as YFSETQ. V dropped 3 bases and J dropped 7; count of bases not matched to a gene: 5. This CDR3 is CASSSGTGLNTIYF. The CDR3 DNA sequence: TGCGCCAGCAGCTCCGGGACAGGGCTTAACACCATATATTTT.

CDR3 sequence reads: CASSTPGLPTEAFF. The CDR3 DNA is TGTGCCAGCAGCACCCCAGGGTTGCCCACTGAAGCTTTCTTT. The chain recombines TRBV5-8 with TRBJ1-1, with D maybe TRBD1 (5 bases). CDR1 and CDR2 (germline): SGHTS, YDEGEE. With 4 bases removed from V and 4 bases from J, the gap between germline ends came to 14 bases. CDR3 length: 14 amino acids.

This rearrangement joins TRBV30 to TRBJ1-2; 7 bases are a match to TRBD1. The trim removed 1 base at V and 1 base at J, leaving 9 bases unmatched. CDR3 size: 16 residues. The germline V gene has CDR1 GTSNPN and CDR2 SVGIG (reference sequence). CDR3 protein: CAWSGTRGQVNYGYTF. DNA for the CDR3: TGTGCCTGGAGTGGAACAAGGGGGCAAGTTAACTATGGCTACACCTTC.

V gene TRBV5-1 combines with J gene TRBJ2-1; 10 nucleotides line up with TRBD2. The CDR3 extends over 15 amino acids. The germline V gene encodes CDR1 SGHRS and CDR2 YFSETQ. Unmatched junction bases numbered 6, after V lost 4 bases and J lost 5 bases. Here the CDR3 reads CASSPGLADDNEQFF. DNA of the CDR3: TGCGCCAGCAGCCCTGGACTAGCGGACGACAATGAGCAGTTCTTC.

CDR3 DNA sequence: TGCGCCAGCAGCCCCGGTATATCCGCGGGACTCGACGAGCAGTACTTC. Encoded protein: CASSPGISAGLDEQYF. The V call is TRBV4-1, the J call TRBJ2-7; weak D call: TRBD2 (6 bases). The CDR3 runs 16 residues. V was clipped by 4 bases and J by 5 bases, with 21 bases between them. Germline loops: CDR1 MGHRA, CDR2 YSYEKL.

CDR3 protein: CASSLVASGYGYTF. The CDR3 coding sequence is TGTGCCAGCAGCTTGGTGGCATCGGGCTATGGCTACACCTTC. The gene calls are TRBV5-4 and TRBJ1-2; D gene unclear. With 0 bases removed from V and 4 bases from J, the gap between germline ends came to 10 bases. CDR3 length equals 14 residues. Germline V gene data show CDR1 as SGHNT and CDR2 as YYREEE (reference sequence). The full variable domain, its missing parts supplied by reference TRBV5-4 and TRBJ1-2, is ETGVTQSPTHLIKTRGQQVTLRCSSQSGHNTVSWYQQALGQGPQFIFQYYREEENGRGNFPPRFSGLQFPNYSSELNVNALELDDSALYLCASSLVASGYGYTFGSGTRLTVV.